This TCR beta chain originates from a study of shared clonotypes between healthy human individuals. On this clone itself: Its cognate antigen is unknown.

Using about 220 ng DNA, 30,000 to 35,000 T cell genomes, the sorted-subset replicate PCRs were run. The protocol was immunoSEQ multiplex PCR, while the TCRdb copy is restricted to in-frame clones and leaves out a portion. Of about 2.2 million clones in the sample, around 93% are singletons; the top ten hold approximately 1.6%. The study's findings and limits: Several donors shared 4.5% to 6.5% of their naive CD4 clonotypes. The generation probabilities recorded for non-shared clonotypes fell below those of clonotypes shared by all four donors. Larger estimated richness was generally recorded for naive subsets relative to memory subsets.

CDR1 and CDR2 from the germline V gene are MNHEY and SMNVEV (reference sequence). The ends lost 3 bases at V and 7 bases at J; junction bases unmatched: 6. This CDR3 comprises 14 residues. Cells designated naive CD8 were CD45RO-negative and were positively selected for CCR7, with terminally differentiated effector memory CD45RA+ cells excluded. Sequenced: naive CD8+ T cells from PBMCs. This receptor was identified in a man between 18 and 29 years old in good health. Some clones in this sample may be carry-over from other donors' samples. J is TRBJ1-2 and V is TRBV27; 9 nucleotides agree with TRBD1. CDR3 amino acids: CASSLDRGRGGYTF. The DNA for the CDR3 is TGTGCCAGCAGTTTGGACAGGGGAAGAGGTGGCTACACCTTC.